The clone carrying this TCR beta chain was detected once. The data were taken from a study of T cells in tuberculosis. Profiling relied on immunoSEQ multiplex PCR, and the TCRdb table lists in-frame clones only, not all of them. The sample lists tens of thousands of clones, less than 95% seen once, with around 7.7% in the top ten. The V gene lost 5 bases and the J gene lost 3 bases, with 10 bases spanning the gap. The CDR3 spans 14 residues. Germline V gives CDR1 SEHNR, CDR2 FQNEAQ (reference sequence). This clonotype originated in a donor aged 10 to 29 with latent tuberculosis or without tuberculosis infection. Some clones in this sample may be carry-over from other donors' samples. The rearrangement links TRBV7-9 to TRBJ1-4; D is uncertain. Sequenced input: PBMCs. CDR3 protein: CASSELGPNEKLFF. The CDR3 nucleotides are TGTGCCAGCAGCGAACTTGGGCCTAATGAAAAACTGTTTTTT. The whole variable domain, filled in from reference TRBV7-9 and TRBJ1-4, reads DTGVSQNPRHKITKRGQNVTFRCDPISEHNRLYWYRQTLGQGPEFLTYFQNEAQLEKSRLLSDRFSAERPKGSFSTLEIQRTEQGDSAMYLCASSELGPNEKLFFGSGTQLSVL.